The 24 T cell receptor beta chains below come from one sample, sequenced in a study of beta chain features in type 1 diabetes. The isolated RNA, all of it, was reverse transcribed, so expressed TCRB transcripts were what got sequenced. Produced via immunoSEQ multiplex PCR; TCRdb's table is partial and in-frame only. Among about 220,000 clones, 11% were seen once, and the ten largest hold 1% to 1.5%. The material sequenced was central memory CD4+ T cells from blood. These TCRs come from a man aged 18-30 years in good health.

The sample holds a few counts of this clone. Here the CDR3 reads CASSLVGAEQYF. The CDR3 region has the DNA TGTGCCAGCAGCTTGGTTGGTGCCGAGCAGTACTTC. The J gene is TRBJ2-7, the V gene TRBV5-4; D call uncertain. The CDR3 is 12 residues long. V lost 0 bases and J lost 6, with 7 bases in between. Germline assignment: CDR1 SGHNT and CDR2 YYREEE (reference sequence).

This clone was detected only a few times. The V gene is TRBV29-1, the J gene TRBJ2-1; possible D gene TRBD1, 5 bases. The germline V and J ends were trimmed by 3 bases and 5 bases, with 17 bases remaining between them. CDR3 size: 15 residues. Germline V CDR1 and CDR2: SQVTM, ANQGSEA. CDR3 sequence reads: CSVEPTAVLDNEQFF. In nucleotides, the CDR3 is TGCAGCGTTGAGCCGACAGCCGTACTGGACAATGAGCAGTTCTTC.

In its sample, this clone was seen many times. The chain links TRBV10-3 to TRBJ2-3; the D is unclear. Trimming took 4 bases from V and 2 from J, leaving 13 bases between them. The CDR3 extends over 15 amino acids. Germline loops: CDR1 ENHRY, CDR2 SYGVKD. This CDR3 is CAISGAGSSTDTQYF. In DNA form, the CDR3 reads TGTGCCATCAGTGGTGCCGGCTCTTCCACAGATACGCAGTATTTT.

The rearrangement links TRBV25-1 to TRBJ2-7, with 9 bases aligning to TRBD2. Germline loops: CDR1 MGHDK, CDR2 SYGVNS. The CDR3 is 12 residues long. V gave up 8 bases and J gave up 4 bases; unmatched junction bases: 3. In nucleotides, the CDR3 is TGTGCCAGCGCGGGGGGGGGATACGAGCAGTACTTC. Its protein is CASAGGGYEQYF.

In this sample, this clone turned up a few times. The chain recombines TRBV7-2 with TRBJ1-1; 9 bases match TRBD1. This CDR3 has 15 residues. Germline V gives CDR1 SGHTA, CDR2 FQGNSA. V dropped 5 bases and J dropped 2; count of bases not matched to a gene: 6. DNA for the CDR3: TGTGCCAGCAGCGCGTGGGGACAGGGTAACACTGAAGCTTTCTTT. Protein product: CASSAWGQGNTEAFF. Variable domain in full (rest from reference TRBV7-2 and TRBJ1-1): GAGVSQSPSNKVTEKGKDVELRCDPISGHTALYWYRQSLGQGLEFLIYFQGNSAPDKSGLPSDRFSAERTGGSVSTLTIQRTQQEDSAVYLCASSAWGQGNTEAFFGQGTRLTVV.

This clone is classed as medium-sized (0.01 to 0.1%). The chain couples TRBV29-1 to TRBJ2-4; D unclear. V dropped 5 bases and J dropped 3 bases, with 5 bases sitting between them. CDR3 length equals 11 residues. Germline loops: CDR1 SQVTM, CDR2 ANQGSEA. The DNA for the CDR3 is TGCAGCGTTAGCTACAAAAACATTCAGTACTTC. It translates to CSVSYKNIQYF.

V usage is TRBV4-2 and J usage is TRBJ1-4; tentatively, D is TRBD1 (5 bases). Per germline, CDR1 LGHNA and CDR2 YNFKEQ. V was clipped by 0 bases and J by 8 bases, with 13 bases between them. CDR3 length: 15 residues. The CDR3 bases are TGTGCCAGCAGCCAAGAAAGTGTAAGGGGCGAAAAACTGTTTTTT. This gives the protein CASSQESVRGEKLFF.

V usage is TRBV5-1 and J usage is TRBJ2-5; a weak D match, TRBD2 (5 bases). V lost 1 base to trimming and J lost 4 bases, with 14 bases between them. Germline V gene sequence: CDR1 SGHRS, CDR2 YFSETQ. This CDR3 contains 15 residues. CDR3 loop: CASSLWESVTETQYF. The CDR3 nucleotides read TGCGCCAGCAGCTTGTGGGAGTCGGTGACAGAGACCCAGTACTTC.

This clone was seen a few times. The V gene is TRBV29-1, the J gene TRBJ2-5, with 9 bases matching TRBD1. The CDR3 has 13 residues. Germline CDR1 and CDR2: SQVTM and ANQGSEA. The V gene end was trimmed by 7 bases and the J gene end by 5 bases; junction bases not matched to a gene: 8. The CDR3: CSGDRELRETQYF. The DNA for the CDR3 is TGCAGCGGGGACAGGGAATTGAGGGAGACCCAGTACTTC. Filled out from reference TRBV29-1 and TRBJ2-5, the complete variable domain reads SAVISQKPSRDICQRGTSLTIQCQVDSQVTMMFWYRQQPGQSLTLIATANQGSEATYESGFVIDKFPISRPNLTFSTLTVSNMSPEDSSIYLCSGDRELRETQYFGPGTRLLVL.

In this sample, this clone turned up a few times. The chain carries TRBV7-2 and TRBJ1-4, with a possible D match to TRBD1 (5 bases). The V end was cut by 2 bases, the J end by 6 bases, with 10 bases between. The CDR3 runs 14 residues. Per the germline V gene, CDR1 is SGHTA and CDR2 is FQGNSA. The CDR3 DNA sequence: TGTGCCAGCAGCTTATCCGGGGGTCATGAAAAACTGTTTTTT. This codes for CASSLSGGHEKLFF.

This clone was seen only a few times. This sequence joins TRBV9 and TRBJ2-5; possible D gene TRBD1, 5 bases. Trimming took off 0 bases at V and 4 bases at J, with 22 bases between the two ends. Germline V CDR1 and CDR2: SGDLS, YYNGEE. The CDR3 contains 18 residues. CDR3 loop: CASSVGTLTAKGIETQYF. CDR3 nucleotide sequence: TGTGCCAGCAGCGTAGGCACCCTGACAGCGAAAGGTATAGAGACCCAGTACTTC.

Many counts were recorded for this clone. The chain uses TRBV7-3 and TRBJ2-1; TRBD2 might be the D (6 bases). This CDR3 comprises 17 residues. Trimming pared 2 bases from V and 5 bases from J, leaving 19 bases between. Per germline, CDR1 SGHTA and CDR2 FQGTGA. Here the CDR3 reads CASSLSGVAILNNEQFF. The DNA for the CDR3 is TGTGCCAGCAGCTTATCGGGAGTAGCGATACTAAACAATGAGCAGTTCTTC.

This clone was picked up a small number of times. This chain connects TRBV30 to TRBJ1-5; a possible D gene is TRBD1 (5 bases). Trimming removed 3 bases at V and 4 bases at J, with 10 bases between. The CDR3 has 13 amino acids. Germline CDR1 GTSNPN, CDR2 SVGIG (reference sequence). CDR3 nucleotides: TGTGCCTGGAGGAGGGACGGAAATCAGCCCCAGCATTTT. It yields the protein CAWRRDGNQPQHF.

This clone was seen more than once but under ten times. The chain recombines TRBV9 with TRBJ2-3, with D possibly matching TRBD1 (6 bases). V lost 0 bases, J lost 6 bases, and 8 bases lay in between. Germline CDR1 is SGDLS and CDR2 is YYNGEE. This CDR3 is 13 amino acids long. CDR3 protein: CASSVATGDTQYF. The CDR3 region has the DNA TGTGCCAGCAGCGTAGCTACAGGGGATACGCAGTATTTT.

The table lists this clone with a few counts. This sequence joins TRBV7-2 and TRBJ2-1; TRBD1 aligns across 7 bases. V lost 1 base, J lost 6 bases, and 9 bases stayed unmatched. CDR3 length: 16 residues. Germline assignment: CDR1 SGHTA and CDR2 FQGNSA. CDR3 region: CASSLGPGQRVNEQFF. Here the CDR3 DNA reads TGTGCCAGCAGCTTAGGACCGGGACAGAGGGTCAATGAGCAGTTCTTC.

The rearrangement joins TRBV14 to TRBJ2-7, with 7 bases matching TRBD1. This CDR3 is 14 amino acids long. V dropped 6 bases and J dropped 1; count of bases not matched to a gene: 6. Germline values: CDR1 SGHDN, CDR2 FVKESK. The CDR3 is CASRPGQRSYEQYF. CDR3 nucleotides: TGTGCCAGCAGACCGGGACAGAGATCCTACGAGCAGTACTTC.

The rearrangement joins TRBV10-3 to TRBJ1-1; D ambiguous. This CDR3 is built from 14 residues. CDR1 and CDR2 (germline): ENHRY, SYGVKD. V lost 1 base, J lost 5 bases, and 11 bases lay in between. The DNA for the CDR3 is TGTGCCATCAGTGAGTTCCCGGGTTGGACTGAAGCTTTCTTT. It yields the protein CAISEFPGWTEAFF.

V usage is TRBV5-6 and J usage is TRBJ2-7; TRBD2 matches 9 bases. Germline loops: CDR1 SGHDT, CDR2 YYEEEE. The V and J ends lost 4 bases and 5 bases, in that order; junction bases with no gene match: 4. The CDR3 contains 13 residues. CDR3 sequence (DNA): TGTGCCAGCAGCCTCAGCGGGAGGAACGAGCAGTACTTC. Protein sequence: CASSLSGRNEQYF.

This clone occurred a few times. CDR3 amino acids: CASSPRLNNEKLFF. For the CDR3, the DNA is TGTGCCAGCAGCCCCCGCTTGAATAATGAAAAACTGTTTTTT. The chain joins TRBV7-9 to TRBJ1-4; D is unresolved. This CDR3 comprises 14 residues. Trimming stripped 5 bases from V and 4 bases from J, with 11 bases between. Germline CDR1 reads SEHNR; CDR2 reads FQNEAQ (reference sequence).

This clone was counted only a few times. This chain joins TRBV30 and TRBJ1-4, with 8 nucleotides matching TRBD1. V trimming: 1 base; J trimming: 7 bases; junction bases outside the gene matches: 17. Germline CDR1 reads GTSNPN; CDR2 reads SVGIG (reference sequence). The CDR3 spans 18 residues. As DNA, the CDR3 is TGTGCCTGGAGTGCAAGTGTCGGGACAGGACCCTACCTTGAAAAACTGTTTTTT. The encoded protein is CAWSASVGTGPYLEKLFF.

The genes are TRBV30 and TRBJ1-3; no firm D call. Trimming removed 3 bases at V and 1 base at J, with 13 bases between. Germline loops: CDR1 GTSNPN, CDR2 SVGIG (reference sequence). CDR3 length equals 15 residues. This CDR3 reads CAWRPRGGSGNTIYF. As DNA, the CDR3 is TGTGCCTGGAGGCCCCGGGGAGGGTCTGGAAACACCATATATTTT. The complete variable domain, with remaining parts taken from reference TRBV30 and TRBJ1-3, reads SQTIHQWPATLVQPVGSPLSLECTVEGTSNPNLYWYRQAAGRGLQLLFYSVGIGQISSEVPQNLSASRPQDRQFILSSKKLLLSDSGFYLCAWRPRGGSGNTIYFGEGSWLTVV.

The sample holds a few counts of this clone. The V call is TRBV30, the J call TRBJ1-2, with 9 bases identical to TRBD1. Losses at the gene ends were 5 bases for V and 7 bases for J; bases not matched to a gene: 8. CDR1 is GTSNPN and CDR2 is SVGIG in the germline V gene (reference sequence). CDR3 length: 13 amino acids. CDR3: CAWDRDRDFGYTF. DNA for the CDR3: TGTGCCTGGGACCGGGACAGGGACTTTGGCTACACCTTC.

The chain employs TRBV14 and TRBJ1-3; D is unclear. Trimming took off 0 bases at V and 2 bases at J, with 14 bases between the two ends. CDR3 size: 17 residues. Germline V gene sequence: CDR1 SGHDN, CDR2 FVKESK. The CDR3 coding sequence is TGTGCCAGCAGCCAAGACAGGAGATGGGCTGCTGGAAACACCATATATTTT. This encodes CASSQDRRWAAGNTIYF.

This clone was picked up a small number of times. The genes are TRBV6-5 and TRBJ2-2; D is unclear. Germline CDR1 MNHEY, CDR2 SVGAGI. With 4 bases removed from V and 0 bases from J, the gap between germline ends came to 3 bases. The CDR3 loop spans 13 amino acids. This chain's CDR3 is CASSLTNTGELFF. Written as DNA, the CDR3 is TGTGCCAGCAGTTTGACGAACACCGGGGAGCTGTTTTTT.